The TCR beta chain described here comes from a study of CD8 T cells in ankylosing spondylitis. Study-level results: In peripheral blood, disease-linked CD8+ clones occurred at relatively low frequencies.

Of note for this clonotype: Antigen specificity is unknown.

Libraries of TCR beta came from quantitative 5'-RACE with molecular barcodes. TCRdb re-analysed the 5' RACE reads in MiXCR, keeping a single row per CDR3 protein. The repertoire holds hundreds of thousands of distinct CDR3 sequences, with 20% as singletons. The germline V and J ends were trimmed by 3 bases and 7 bases, with 13 bases remaining between them. The CDR3 runs 14 residues. CDR1 and CDR2 from the germline V gene are LNHDA and SQIVND (reference sequence). The specimen sequenced was blood, either unsorted or a sorted T cell fraction (not recorded which). The genes are TRBV19 and TRBJ2-1; D gene unclear. The source is a male donor with ankylosing spondylitis or in good health (not recorded which). The CDR3 protein is CASSISPRKNEQFF. The CDR3 nucleotides read TGTGCCAGTAGTATTTCGCCCCGGAAAAATGAGCAGTTCTTC.